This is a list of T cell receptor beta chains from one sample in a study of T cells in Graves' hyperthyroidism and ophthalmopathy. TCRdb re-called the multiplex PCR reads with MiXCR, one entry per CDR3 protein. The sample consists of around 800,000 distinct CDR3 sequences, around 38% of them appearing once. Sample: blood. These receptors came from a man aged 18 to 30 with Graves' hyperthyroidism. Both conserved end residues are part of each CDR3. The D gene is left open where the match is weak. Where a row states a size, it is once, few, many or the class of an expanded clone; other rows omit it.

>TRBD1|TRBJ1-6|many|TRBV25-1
TGTGCCAGCAGTAATTTGCCGGGACAGGGTTATTCACCCCTCCACTTT
CASSNLPGQGYSPLHF
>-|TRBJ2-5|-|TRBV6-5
TGTGCCAGCAGCTTAGCCCTGGCGCCAACCCAAGAGACCCAGTACTTC
CASSLALAPTQETQYF
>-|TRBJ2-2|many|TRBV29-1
TGCAGCGTTGACGGGAGCGCCGGGGAGCTGTTTTTT
CSVDGSAGELFF
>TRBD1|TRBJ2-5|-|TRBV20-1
TGCAGTGCTAGAGGGGACAGGCATGGAAAGACCCAGTACTTC
CSARGDRHGKTQYF
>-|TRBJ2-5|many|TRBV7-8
TGTGCCAGCAGCTTACGAAGCCGGATGGACGAGACCCAGTACTTC
CASSLRSRMDETQYF
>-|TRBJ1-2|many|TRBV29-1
TGCAGCGTTGAACTGTCAGGGAACTATGGCTACACCTTC
CSVELSGNYGYTF
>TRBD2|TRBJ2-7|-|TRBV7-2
TGTGCCAGCAGCATACTAGCGGGGGGGCCCGGAGAGCAGTACTTC
CASSILAGGPGEQYF
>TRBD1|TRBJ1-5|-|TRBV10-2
TGTGCCAGCAGTCCGGGTGACAGGGGGCTACCAAATCAGCCCCAGCATTTT
CASSPGDRGLPNQPQHF
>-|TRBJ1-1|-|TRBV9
TGTGCCAGCAGTTACCAGGCGAGCGGGGGAAACACTGAAGCTTTCTTT
CASSYQASGGNTEAFF
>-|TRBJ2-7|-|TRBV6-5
TGTGCCAGCACAGGGGTCCGGTACGAGCAGTACTTC
CASTGVRYEQYF
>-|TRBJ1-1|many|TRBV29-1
TGCAGCGTTGAGAATGGCCGGAACACTGAAGCTTTCTTT
CSVENGRNTEAFF
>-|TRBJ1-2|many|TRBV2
TGTGCCAGCAAGCCAGGGACTTTTGGCTACACCTTC
CASKPGTFGYTF
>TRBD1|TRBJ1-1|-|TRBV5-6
TGTGCCAGCAGCTCGACAGGGTCGCGCACTGAAGCTTTCTTT
CASSSTGSRTEAFF
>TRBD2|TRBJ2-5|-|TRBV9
TGTGCCAGCAGCGAAACCGGACTAGCATCTCAAGAGACCCAGTACTTC
CASSETGLASQETQYF
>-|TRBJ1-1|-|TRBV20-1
TGCAGTGCTAGTCGACAGGAAGGAGCTTTCTTT
CSASRQEGAFF
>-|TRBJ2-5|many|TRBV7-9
TGTGCCAGCAGCTTAGCGGTCACAGCTCAAGAGACCCAGTACTTC
CASSLAVTAQETQYF
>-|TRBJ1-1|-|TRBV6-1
TGTGCTATCCGGGACAAATTCAAGGGGGACACTGAAGCTTTCTTT
CAIRDKFKGDTEAFF
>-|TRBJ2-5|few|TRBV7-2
TGTGCCAGCAGCTTAATGGTAGGGAGTCAAGAGACCCAGTACTTC
CASSLMVGSQETQYF
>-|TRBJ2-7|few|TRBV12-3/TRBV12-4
TGTGCCAGCAGGCCAAGGGGGGGAGCCTACGAGCAGTACTTC
CASRPRGGAYEQYF
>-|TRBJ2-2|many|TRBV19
TGTGCCAGTAGTATCGACCGGGACTGGATGAACACCGGGGAGCTGTTTTTT
CASSIDRDWMNTGELFF
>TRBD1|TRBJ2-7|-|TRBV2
TGTGCCAGCAGCGGTTGGGGGACAGGGGTCACCTACGAGCAGTACTTC
CASSGWGTGVTYEQYF
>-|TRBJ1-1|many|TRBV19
TGTGCCAGTAGTATAGATGCAGGGTCGGACACTGAAGCTTTCTTT
CASSIDAGSDTEAFF
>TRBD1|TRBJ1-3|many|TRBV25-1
TGTGCCAGCAGCCAGACAGGGGTTGTCGGAAACACCATATATTTT
CASSQTGVVGNTIYF
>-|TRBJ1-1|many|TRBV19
TGTGCCAGTAGTATACCGGTCGGGCCGGTGAACACTGAAGCTTTCTTT
CASSIPVGPVNTEAFF
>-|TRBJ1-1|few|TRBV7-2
TGTGCCAGCAGCTTAACAGCGACCTACACTGAAGCTTTCTTT
CASSLTATYTEAFF
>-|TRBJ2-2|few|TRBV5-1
TGCGCCAGCAGCGAACTAGTCCGCTCGAACACCGGGGAGCTGTTTTTT
CASSELVRSNTGELFF
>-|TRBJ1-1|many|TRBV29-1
TGCAGCGTTGTAGGCGGAGGGAACACTGAAGCTTTCTTT
CSVVGGGNTEAFF
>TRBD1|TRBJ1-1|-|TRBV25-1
TGTGCCAGCAGCTACAGGACAGGGAAAGCTTTCTTT
CASSYRTGKAFF
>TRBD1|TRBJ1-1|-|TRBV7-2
TGTGCCAGCAGCGGGGTACAGGGGGGCTTTACGAACACTGAAGCTTTCTTT
CASSGVQGGFTNTEAFF
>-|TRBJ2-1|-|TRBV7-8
TGTGCCAGCAGCGCCCTCCTTGTTGGTACCTACAATGAGCAGTTCTTC
CASSALLVGTYNEQFF
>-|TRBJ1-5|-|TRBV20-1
TGCAGTGCTAGTAAGGCGGGGAAGCAGCCCCAGCATTTT
CSASKAGKQPQHF
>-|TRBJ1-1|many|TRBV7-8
TGTGCCAGCAGCTCAGTAACGGTGGCTGAAGCTTTCTTT
CASSSVTVAEAFF
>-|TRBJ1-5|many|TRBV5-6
TGTGCCAGCAGCTTGGCACTGAGCAATCAGCCCCAGCATTTT
CASSLALSNQPQHF
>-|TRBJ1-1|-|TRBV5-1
TGCGCCAGCAGCTCTGGGCCGGAACGAATCACTGAAGCTTTCTTT
CASSSGPERITEAFF
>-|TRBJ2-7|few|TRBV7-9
TGTGCCAGCACCGACTCGGCCCGGACCTCCTACGAGCAGTACTTC
CASTDSARTSYEQYF
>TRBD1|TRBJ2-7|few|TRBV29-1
TGCAGCGTTGAAGCCCCGGCAGGACAGGGGAACGAGCAGTACTTC
CSVEAPAGQGNEQYF
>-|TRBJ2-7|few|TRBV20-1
TGCAGTGCTAAATCTCTCGGAATTTACGAGCAGTACTTC
CSAKSLGIYEQYF
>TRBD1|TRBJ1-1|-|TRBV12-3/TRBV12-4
TGTGCCAGCAGATTCAGACAGGGTCCGATGAACACTGAAGCTTTCTTT
CASRFRQGPMNTEAFF
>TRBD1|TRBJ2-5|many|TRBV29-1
TGCAGCGTCCCCCACCCTTACAGGGGAAGGGAGACCCAGTACTTC
CSVPHPYRGRETQYF
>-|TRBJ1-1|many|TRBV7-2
TGTGCCAGCAGCTCTACCGCAGGGTCCACTGAAGCTTTCTTT
CASSSTAGSTEAFF
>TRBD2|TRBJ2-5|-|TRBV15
TGTGCCACCAGCCCGCGGGAGGGCCTGGAGACCCAGTACTTC
CATSPREGLETQYF
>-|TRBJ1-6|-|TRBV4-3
TGCGCCAGCAGCCAAGAGGCAGGGGATTCACCCCTCCACTTT
CASSQEAGDSPLHF
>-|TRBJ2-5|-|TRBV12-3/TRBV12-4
TGTGCCAGCACCGCATCGCTAGAGACCCAGTACTTC
CASTASLETQYF
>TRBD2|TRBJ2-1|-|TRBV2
TGTGCCAGCAGAACGGGACTAGCCTACAATGAGCAGTTCTTC
CASRTGLAYNEQFF